A few counts support the clone carrying this T cell receptor (beta chain). Its antigen is undetermined. This sample is drawn from a study of T cells after yellow fever vaccination. At the level of the study: SMART-Seq v4 Ultra Low Input handled preparation of low-cell-number fractions. General observations from the study: Only a minor proportion of clonotypes was detected across both CD4 and CD8 compartments. Post-booster repertoires again held most primary-vaccination clones (approximately 96% CD4, roughly 90% CD8). FACS-sorted repertoires could contain abundant clonotypes contaminating from the bulk population.

The CDR3 covers 13 residues. Germline V gene data show CDR1 as WNHNN and CDR2 as SYGVQD (reference sequence). Trimming shortened V by 4 bases and J by 2 bases, and 7 bases separated the two germline ends. TCRdb passed the 5' RACE reads through MiXCR, listing each CDR3 protein once. Of under 600,000 distinct CDR3 sequences in the sample, roughly 13% are singletons; the top ten hold more than 12%. Sequenced material: PBMCs, taken on the day of the yellow fever booster vaccination. The sequence was collected from a man aged 30 to 45 who received the YFV17D yellow fever vaccine. V is TRBV10-1 and J is TRBJ2-3, with D uncertain. As DNA, the CDR3 is TGCGCCAGCAGTGGAGAGCTCACAGATACGCAGTATTTT. Protein product: CASSGELTDTQYF.